This T cell receptor beta chain originates from a study of beta chain features in type 1 diabetes. Investigators reverse transcribed all isolated RNA, so they sequenced expressed TCRB transcripts. Assay used: immunoSEQ multiplex PCR; TCRdb lists only in-frame clones, some missing. Here the sample spans 310,000 or so clones, 9.5% to 11% being singletons. Broader study findings: For patients, the naive, central memory and Treg TCRB repertoires appeared more alike than for healthy donors.

Note on this clone: What it binds is unknown.

CDR3 size: 17 residues. Trimming cost V 5 bases and J 4 bases; bases outside gene matches: 15. Germline V lookup: CDR1 SEHNR, CDR2 FQNEAQ (reference sequence). The genes are TRBV7-9 and TRBJ2-5; the match to TRBD2 covers 8 bases. The receptor was derived from a woman in her twenties or thirties in good health. The sample consisted of naive CD4+ T cells from blood. CDR3 protein: CASSPGATGRAGETQYF. DNA for the CDR3: TGTGCCAGCAGCCCCGGGGCTACCGGGAGGGCGGGAGAGACCCAGTACTTC.